This T cell receptor (beta chain) was found in a study of CD4 T cells in relation to SARS-CoV-2 and coronaviruses. With respect to this clone: Its target is not known.

The study's findings and limits: About 65% of donors had memory CD4+ clonotypes crossrecognizing SARS-CoV-2 and common cold coronavirus spike. Samples before the pandemic and after infection were not matched within any donor.

Clones were read by immunoSEQ multiplex PCR, and TCRdb kept only the in-frame ones, dropping some. This table has about 27,000 clones, around 75% appearing once. Germline V gives CDR1 SGHTA, CDR2 FQGNSA. The CDR3 length is 13 residues. With 5 bases removed from V and 6 bases from J, the gap between germline ends came to 12 bases. The unexposed donors gave CD4+ T cells in about 2010-2018, prior to COVID-19. Isolation of CD4+ T cells took place after roughly nine days in culture. Sequencing was done on a sample of CD4+ T cells from PBMCs, cultured in vitro. V usage is TRBV7-2 and J usage is TRBJ2-3; weak D call: TRBD1 (6 bases). The receptor comes from a human donor in good health. CDR3: CASSPPGADTQYF. The CDR3 DNA is TGTGCCAGCAGCCCCCCAGGGGCCGATACGCAGTATTTT.